Shown below are 2 T cell receptor beta chains from a single sample sequenced in a study of T-cell reconstitution after alpha-beta-depleted transplantation in children. Unique molecular identifiers were used to barcode this TCRbeta library. TCRdb re-called the PCR reads through MiXCR, storing one row per CDR3 protein. In the table there are about half a million distinct CDR3 sequences, around 13% of which are singletons. The specimen comprised PBMCs from the stem cell graft donor, sampled from the stem cell graft. The receptors stem from a human donor who donated a stem cell graft to a child with combined immunodeficiency.

This clonotype came up a few times. The chain recombines TRBV30 with TRBJ1-2; D remains unclear. Germline-derived CDR1 and CDR2 are GTSNPN and SVGIG (reference sequence). The CDR3 totals 12 residues. V was clipped by 3 bases and J by 2 bases, with 7 bases between them. The CDR3 DNA sequence: TGTGCCTGGAGGAGGCCGAACTATGGCTACACCTTC. Translated, it gives CAWRRPNYGYTF.

J is TRBJ2-5 and V is TRBV28; D may be TRBD1 or TRBD2 (5 bases each). The V and J ends lost 2 bases and 1 base respectively, with 17 bases between them. Germline CDR1 and CDR2: MDHEN and SYDVKM. The CDR3 is made up of 17 amino acids. CDR3 amino acids: CASSLIETWGFQETQYF. The CDR3 nucleotides read TGTGCCAGCAGTTTAATTGAGACATGGGGGTTCCAAGAGACCCAGTACTTC.